Described below is a single T cell receptor beta chain sequence and its context. Its antigen is unknown. The record originates from a study of PD-1 blockade in classical Hodgkin lymphoma. Study results and limitations: Significantly greater TCR diversity emerged by C4D1 in CD4+ cells but not CD8+ cells.

Every one of the patients relapsed after autologous stem cell transplantation (brentuximab vedotin exposure was variable). It was by magnetic negative selection that CD4+ T cells were purified from thawed PBMCs. Using immunoSEQ multiplex PCR, the repertoire was profiled, and TCRdb retains in-frame clones only, with some absent. The table records around 17,000 clones, about 85% of them present only once. The clonotype comes from a human donor with classical Hodgkin lymphoma. Sequencing was performed on CD4+ T cells from blood, taken at baseline.

In DNA, the CDR3 is TGTGCCAGCAGTTTGGAACTAGCGGGGAATTACTTC. Translating it yields CASSLELAGNYF. The V call is TRBV27, the J call TRBJ2-5, with 10 bases fitting TRBD2. V lost 3 bases and J lost 14; bases outside the gene matches: 6. This CDR3 comprises 12 residues. Germline CDR1 MNHEY, CDR2 SMNVEV (reference sequence).